This T cell receptor (beta chain) was identified during a study of T cell responses to AZD1222 COVID-19 vaccine. Study-wide results and limits: The number of AZD1222 recipients seropositive at baseline was only 5 to 7.

Trimming at V came to 6 bases and at J to 4 bases, leaving 5 bases not matched to a gene. The germline V gene encodes CDR1 MDHEN and CDR2 SYDVKM. CDR3 length equals 13 residues. This clone appeared a single time. What it binds is not known. TCRdb's copy holds only in-frame clones and misses some; the assay was immunoSEQ multiplex PCR. This sample carries 150,000 or so clones, 90% to 95% of them seen once, and the ten largest clones take about 1.3%. The chain is built from TRBV28 and TRBJ2-7, with 8 bases lining up with TRBD2. The sample in question was peripheral blood, obtained on day 0 of AZD1222 vaccination. This sequence originates from an adult in good health. CDR3 in DNA: TGTGCCAGCAGGGTTAGCGGGACATACGAGCAGTACTTC. As protein: CASRVSGTYEQYF.